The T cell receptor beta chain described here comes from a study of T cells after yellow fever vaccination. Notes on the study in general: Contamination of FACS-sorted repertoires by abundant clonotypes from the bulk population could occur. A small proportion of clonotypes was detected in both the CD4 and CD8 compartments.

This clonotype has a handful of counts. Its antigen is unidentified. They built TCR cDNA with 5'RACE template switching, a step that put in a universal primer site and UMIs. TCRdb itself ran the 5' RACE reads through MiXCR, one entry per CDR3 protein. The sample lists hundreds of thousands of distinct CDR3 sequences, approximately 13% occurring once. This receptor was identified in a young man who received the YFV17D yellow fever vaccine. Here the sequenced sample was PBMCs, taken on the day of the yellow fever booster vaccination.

In nucleotides, the CDR3 is TGTGCCAGCAGCTCCACGGGGACTAGCGGAGAGACCCAGTACTTC. Its protein product is CASSSTGTSGETQYF. J is TRBJ2-5 and V is TRBV7-2, with 11 bases matching TRBD2. Losses at the gene ends were 4 bases for V and 4 bases for J; bases not matched to a gene: 5. CDR3 length: 15 amino acids. Germline lookup yields CDR1 SGHTA and CDR2 FQGNSA.